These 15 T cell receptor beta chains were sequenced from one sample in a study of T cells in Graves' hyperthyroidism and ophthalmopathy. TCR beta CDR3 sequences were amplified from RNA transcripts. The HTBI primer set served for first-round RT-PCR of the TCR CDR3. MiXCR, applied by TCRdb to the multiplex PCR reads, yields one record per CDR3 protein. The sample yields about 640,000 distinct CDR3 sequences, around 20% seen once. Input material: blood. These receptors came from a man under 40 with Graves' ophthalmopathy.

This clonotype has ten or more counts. The CDR3 DNA follows: TGTGCCAGCAGCTCGTGGGGACAGGGGCTCGGAAACACCATATATTTT. As protein: CASSSWGQGLGNTIYF. V gene TRBV28 combines with J gene TRBJ1-3, with 10 bases that match TRBD1. The J segment lost 4 bases and the V segment lost 6 bases, leaving 9 bases of the junction unmatched. Germline V CDR1 and CDR2: MDHEN, SYDVKM. The CDR3 is 16 residues long.

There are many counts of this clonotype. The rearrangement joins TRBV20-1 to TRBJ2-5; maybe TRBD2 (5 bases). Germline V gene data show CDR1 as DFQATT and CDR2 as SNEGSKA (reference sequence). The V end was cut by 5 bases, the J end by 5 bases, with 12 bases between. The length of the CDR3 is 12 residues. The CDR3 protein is CSAFLGGETQYF. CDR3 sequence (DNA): TGCAGTGCTTTCCTAGGCGGGGAGACCCAGTACTTC.

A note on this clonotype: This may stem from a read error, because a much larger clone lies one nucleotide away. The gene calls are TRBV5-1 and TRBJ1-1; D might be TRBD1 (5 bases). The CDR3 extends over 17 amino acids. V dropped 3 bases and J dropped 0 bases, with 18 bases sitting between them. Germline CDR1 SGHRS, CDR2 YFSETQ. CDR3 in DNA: TGCGCCAGCAGCTCGGAGGGGATCCCGCCGGTGAACACTGAAGCTTTCTTT. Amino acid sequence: CASSSEGIPPVNTEAFF.

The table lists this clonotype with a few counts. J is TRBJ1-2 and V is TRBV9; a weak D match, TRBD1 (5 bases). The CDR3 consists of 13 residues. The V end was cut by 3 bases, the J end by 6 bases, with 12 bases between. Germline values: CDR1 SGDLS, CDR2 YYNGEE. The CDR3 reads CASSDSGTNGYTF. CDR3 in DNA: TGTGCCAGCAGCGATTCCGGGACTAATGGCTACACCTTC.

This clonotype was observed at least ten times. The DNA of the CDR3 is TGTGCCAGTCCCTCCGGGACAGGGGAAACTGAAGCTTTCTTT. Its translation: CASPSGTGETEAFF. The V call is TRBV2, the J call TRBJ1-1; 10 nucleotides line up with TRBD1. Germline V lookup: CDR1 SNHLY, CDR2 FYNNEI. CDR3 length: 14 residues. The ends lost 9 bases at V and 5 bases at J; junction bases unmatched: 9.

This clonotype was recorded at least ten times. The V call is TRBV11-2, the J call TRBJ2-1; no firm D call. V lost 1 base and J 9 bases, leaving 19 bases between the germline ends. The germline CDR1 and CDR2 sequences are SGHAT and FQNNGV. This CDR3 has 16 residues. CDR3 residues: CASSLALQARESEQFF. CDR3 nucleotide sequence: TGTGCCAGCAGCTTAGCCCTACAAGCCCGCGAGAGTGAGCAGTTCTTC.

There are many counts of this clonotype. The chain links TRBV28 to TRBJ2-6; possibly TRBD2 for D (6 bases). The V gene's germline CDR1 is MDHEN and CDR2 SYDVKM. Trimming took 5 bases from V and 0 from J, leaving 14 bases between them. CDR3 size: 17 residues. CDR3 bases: TGTGCCAGCAGTCCCCTCGGGGGTGGCTCTGGGGCCAACGTCCTGACTTTC. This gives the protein CASSPLGGGSGANVLTF.

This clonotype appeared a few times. The CDR3 protein is CAWTGTGNEKLFF. In DNA, the CDR3 is TGTGCCTGGACCGGGACAGGGAATGAAAAACTGTTTTTT. The chain employs TRBV30 and TRBJ1-4, with TRBD1 matching 9 bases. This CDR3 comprises 13 residues. Germline values: CDR1 GTSNPN, CDR2 SVGIG (reference sequence). V was pared by 4 bases and J by 5 bases, with 2 bases of the junction left unmatched.

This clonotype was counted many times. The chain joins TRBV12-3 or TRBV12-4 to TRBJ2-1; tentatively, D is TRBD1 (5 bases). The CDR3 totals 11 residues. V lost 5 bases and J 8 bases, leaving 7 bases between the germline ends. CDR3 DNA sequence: TGTGCCAGCAGTAGGGGTGATGAGCAGTTCTTC. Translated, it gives CASSRGDEQFF.

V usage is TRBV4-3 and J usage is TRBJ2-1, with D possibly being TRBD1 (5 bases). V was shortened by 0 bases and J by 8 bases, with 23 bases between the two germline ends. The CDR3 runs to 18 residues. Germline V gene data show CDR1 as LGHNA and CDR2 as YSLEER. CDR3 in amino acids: CASSQESSRRVNLYEQFF. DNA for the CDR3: TGCGCCAGCAGCCAAGAATCTTCTCGCAGGGTTAATTTGTATGAGCAGTTCTTC.

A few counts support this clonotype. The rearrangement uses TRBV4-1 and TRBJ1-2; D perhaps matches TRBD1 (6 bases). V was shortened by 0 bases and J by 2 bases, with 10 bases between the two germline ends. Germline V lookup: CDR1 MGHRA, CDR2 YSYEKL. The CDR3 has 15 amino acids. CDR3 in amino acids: CASSQDRGLNYGYTF. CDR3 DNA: TGCGCCAGCAGCCAAGACAGGGGCCTGAACTATGGCTACACCTTC.

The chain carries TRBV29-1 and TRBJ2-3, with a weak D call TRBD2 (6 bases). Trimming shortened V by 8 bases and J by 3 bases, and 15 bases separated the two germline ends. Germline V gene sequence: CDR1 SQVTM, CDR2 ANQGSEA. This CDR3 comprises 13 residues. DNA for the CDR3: TGCAGCATTCCAGGACTACTTACAGATACGCAGTATTTT. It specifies CSIPGLLTDTQYF.

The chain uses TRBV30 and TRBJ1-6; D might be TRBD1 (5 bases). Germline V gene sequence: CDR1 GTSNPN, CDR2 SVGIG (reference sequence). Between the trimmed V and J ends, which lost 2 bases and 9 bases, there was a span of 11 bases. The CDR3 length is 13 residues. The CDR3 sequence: CAWSMGGSSPLHF. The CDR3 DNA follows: TGTGCCTGGAGTATGGGGGGTTCTTCACCCCTCCACTTT.

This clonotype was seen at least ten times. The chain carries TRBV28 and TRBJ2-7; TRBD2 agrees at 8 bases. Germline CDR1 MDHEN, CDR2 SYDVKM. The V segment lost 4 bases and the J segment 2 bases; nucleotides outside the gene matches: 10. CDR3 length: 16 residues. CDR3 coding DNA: TGTGCCAGCAGTTCGAGTGATAGCGGGACTCCCTACGAGCAGTACTTC. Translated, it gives CASSSSDSGTPYEQYF.

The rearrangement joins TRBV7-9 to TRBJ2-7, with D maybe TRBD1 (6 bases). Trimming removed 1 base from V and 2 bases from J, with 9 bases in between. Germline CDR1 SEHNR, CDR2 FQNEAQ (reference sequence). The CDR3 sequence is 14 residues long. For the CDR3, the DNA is TGTGCCAGCAGCTTAGGGGACACCACCTACGAGCAGTACTTC. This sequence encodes CASSLGDTTYEQYF.